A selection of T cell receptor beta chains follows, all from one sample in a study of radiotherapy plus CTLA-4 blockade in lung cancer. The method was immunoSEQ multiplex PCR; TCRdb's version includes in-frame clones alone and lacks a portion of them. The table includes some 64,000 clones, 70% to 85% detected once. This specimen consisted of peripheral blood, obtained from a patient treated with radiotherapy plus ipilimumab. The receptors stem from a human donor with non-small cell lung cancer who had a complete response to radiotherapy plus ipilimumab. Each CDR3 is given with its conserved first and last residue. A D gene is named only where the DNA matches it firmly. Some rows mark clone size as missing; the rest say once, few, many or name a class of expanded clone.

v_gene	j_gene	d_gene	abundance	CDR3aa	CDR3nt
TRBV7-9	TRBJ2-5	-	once	CASSFGASETQYF	TGTGCCAGCAGCTTCGGGGCGTCGGAGACCCAGTACTTC
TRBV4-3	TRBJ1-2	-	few	CASSQDTLDSSAGYGYTF	TGCGCCAGCAGCCAAGATACCCTGGACAGCTCGGCGGGCTATGGCTACACCTTC
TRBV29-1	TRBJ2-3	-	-	CSVKTRDTGTQYF	TGCAGCGTTAAGACAAGGGACACAGGTACGCAGTATTTT
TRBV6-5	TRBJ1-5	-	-	CASSYSMGAPGQPQHF	TGTGCCAGCAGTTACTCGATGGGGGCGCCAGGTCAGCCCCAGCATTTT
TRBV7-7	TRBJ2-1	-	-	CASSLLGQIPNEQFF	TGTGCTAGCAGCCTCCTCGGACAGATACCAAATGAGCAGTTCTTC
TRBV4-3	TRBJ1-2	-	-	CASSQGTAYGYTF	TGCGCCAGCAGCCAAGGGACAGCCTATGGCTACACCTTC
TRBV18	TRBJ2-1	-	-	CASSPRLEAFDEQFF	TGTGCCAGCTCACCACGATTGGAGGCTTTCGATGAGCAGTTCTTC
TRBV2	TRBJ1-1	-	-	CASTEGAEAFF	TGTGCCAGCACAGAAGGTGCTGAAGCTTTCTTT
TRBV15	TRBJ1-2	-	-	CATSAPSGRGAFGGYTF	TGTGCCACCAGCGCTCCCTCGGGGAGGGGAGCTTTCGGTGGCTACACCTTC
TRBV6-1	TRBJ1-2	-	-	CATYSGKSGYTF	TGTGCCACCTACTCCGGGAAAAGTGGCTACACCTTC
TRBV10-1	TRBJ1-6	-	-	CASTDLPWSFRMMGAPLHF	TGCGCCAGCACTGACCTCCCCTGGTCCTTTCGAATGATGGGAGCACCCCTCCACTTT
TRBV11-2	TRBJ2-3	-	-	CASGNMYTQYF	TGTGCCAGCGGAAACATGTATACGCAGTATTTT
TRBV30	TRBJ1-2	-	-	CAWSVQGDGGYTF	TGTGCCTGGAGTGTACAAGGGGACGGTGGCTACACCTTC
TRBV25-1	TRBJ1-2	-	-	CASSVVGSGYTF	TGTGCCAGCAGTGTAGTGGGGAGCGGCTACACCTTC
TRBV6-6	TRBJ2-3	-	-	CASAGDGGTDTQYF	TGTGCCAGCGCAGGGGACGGTGGCACAGATACGCAGTATTTT
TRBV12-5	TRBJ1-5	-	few	CASGLYGVQQPQHF	TGTGCTAGTGGTTTGTACGGGGTGCAACAGCCCCAGCATTTT
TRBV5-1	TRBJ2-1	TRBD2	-	CASSLRDAGGSNEQFF	TGCGCCAGCAGCTTGAGGGATGCGGGAGGGTCCAATGAGCAGTTCTTC
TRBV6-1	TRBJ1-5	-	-	CASRGVGQPQHF	TGTGCCAGCAGGGGGGTCGGGCAGCCCCAGCATTTT
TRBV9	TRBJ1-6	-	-	CASSPQPNNSPLHF	TGTGCCAGCAGCCCTCAACCCAATAATTCACCCCTCCACTTT
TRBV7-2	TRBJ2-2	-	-	CASSAQKGGELFF	TGTGCCAGCAGTGCACAGAAGGGCGGGGAGCTGTTTTTT
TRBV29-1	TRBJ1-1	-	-	CSVETGVGTEAFF	TGCAGCGTTGAAACCGGAGTAGGCACTGAAGCTTTCTTT
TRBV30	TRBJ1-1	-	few	CAWSVGSYTEAFF	TGTGCCTGGAGCGTCGGGAGTTACACTGAAGCTTTCTTT
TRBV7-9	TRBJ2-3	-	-	CASGLVTDTQYF	TGTGCCAGCGGACTCGTAACAGATACGCAGTATTTT
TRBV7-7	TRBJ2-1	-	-	CASSLVAGSYNEQFF	TGTGCTAGCAGCCTAGTGGCGGGGAGTTACAATGAGCAGTTCTTC
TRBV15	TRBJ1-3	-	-	CATSARDTGNTIYF	TGTGCCACCAGCGCCCGGGACACTGGAAACACCATATATTTT
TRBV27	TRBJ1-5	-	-	CASSSASVGNQPQHF	TGTGCCAGCAGTTCAGCCTCGGTTGGCAATCAGCCCCAGCATTTT
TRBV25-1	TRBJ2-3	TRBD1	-	CASSKDRSSTDTQYF	TGTGCCAGCAGTAAGGACAGGTCTAGCACAGATACGCAGTATTTT
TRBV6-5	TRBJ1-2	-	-	CASSSYREGYTF	TGTGCCAGCAGTTCTTACAGGGAGGGCTACACCTTC
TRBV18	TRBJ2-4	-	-	CASSPPGLDKNIQYF	TGTGCCAGCTCACCACCGGGACTGGATAAAAACATTCAGTACTTC
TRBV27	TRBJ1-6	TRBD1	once	CASSLRRGRGNSPLHF	TGTGCCAGCAGCCTCAGGAGGGGGCGAGGTAATTCACCCCTCCACTTT
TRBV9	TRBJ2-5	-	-	CASREVGPPRGTQYF	TGTGCCAGCAGAGAAGTCGGGCCCCCCCGGGGGACCCAGTACTTC
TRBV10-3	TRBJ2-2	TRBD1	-	CAISESPRTGGSGRSPGELFF	TGTGCCATCAGTGAGTCGCCGCGGACAGGGGGCAGCGGGAGGTCCCCCGGGGAGCTGTTTTTT
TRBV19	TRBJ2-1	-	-	CASSSRLLYNEQFF	TGTGCCAGTAGTTCGAGACTCCTCTACAATGAGCAGTTCTTC
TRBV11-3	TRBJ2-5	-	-	CASSTSETQYF	TGTGCCAGCAGCACATCGGAGACCCAGTACTTC
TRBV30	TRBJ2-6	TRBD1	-	CAWSAGRGTYSGANVLTF	TGTGCCTGGAGTGCGGGCAGGGGGACATACTCTGGGGCCAACGTCCTGACTTTC
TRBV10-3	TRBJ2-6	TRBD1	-	CAISAGQGKGGSGANVLTF	TGTGCCATCAGTGCAGGACAGGGAAAGGGGGGCTCTGGGGCCAACGTCCTGACTTTC
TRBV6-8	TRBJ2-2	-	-	CASSSTLTGELFF	TGTGCCAGCAGCTCGACCCTCACCGGGGAGCTGTTTTTT
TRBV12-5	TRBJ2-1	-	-	CASGPPPGDNEQFF	TGTGCTAGTGGACCCCCACCGGGTGACAATGAGCAGTTCTTC
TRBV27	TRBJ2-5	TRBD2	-	CASSSSGRVWTQYF	TGTGCCAGCAGTTCTAGCGGGAGGGTTTGGACCCAGTACTTC
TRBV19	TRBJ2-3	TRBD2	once	CASSIVAGGLGTQYF	TGTGCCAGTAGTATCGTAGCGGGGGGGCTTGGTACGCAGTATTTT
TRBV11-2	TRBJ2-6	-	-	CASSLTGSGANVLTF	TGTGCCAGCAGCTTAACAGGGTCGGGGGCCAACGTCCTGACTTTC
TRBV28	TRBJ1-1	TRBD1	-	CASSLRQGGAFF	TGTGCCAGCAGTTTGCGACAGGGCGGTGCTTTCTTT
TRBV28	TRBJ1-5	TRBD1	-	CASSRYRGSNQPQHF	TGTGCCAGCAGTAGATACAGGGGAAGCAATCAGCCCCAGCATTTT
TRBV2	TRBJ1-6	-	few	CASTIGRQNSPLHF	TGTGCCAGCACCATAGGACGTCAAAATTCACCCCTCCACTTT
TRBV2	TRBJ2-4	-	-	CASRRGEAKNIQYF	TGTGCCAGCAGGCGGGGAGAGGCCAAAAACATTCAGTACTTC
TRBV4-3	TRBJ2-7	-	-	CASSQDRNLPSYEQYF	TGCGCCAGCAGCCAAGATAGGAATCTTCCTTCCTACGAGCAGTACTTC
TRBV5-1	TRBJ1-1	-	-	CASSTGGAEAFF	TGCGCCAGCAGCACTGGGGGGGCTGAAGCTTTCTTT
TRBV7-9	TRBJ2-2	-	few	CASSLSVGELFF	TGTGCCAGCAGCTTATCGGTCGGGGAGCTGTTTTTT